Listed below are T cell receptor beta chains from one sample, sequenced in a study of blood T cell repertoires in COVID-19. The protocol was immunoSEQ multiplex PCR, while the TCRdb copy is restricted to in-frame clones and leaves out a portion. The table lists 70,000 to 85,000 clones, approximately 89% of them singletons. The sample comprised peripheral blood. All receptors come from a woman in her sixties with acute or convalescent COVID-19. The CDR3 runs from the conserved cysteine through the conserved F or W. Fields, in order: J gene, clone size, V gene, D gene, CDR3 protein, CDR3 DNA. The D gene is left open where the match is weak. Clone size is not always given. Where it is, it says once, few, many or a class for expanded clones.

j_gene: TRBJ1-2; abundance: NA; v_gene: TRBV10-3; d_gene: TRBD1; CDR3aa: CAIRDRDRGHYGYTF; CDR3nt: TGTGCCATCAGGGACCGGGACAGGGGGCACTATGGCTACACCTTC
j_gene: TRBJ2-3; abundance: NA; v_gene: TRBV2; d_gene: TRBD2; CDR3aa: CASSVGGGADTQYF; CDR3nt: TGTGCCAGCAGTGTCGGCGGGGGTGCAGATACGCAGTATTTT
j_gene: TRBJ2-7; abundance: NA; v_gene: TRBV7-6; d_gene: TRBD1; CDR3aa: CASSLAYRGLYEQYF; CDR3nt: TGTGCCAGCAGCTTAGCCTACAGGGGGCTCTACGAGCAGTACTTC
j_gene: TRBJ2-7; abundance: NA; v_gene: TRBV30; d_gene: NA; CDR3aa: CAWTLSSVSYEQYF; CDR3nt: TGTGCCTGGACCCTCAGTTCTGTCTCCTACGAGCAGTACTTC
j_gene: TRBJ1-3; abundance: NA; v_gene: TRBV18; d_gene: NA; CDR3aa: CASSPARSGNTIYF; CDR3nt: TGTGCCAGCTCACCGGCCCGCTCTGGAAACACCATATATTTT
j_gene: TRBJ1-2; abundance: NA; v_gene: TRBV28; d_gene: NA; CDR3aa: CASSSTAYGYTF; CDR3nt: TGTGCCAGCAGTTCAACAGCCTATGGCTACACCTTC
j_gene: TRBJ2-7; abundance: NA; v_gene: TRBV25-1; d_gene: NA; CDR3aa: CASSDRKGSPVDSYEQYF; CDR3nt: TGTGCCAGCAGTGATCGGAAAGGGAGCCCTGTTGATTCCTACGAGCAGTACTTC
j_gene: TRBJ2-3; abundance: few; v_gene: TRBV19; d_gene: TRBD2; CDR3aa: CASKLAGDIDTQYF; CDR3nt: TGTGCCAGTAAGCTAGCGGGAGATATAGATACGCAGTATTTT
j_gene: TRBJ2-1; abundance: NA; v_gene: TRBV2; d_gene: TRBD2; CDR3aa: CASRDGLAGGREQFF; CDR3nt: TGTGCCAGCAGAGACGGACTAGCGGGAGGGCGCGAGCAGTTCTTC
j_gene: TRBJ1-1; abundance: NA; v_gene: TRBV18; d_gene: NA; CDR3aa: CASSPQTVRGLGTEAFF; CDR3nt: TGTGCCAGCTCCCCTCAAACCGTTCGGGGTCTCGGCACTGAAGCTTTCTTT
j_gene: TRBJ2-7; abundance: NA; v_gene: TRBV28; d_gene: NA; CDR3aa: CASRRSVNSYEQYF; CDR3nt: TGTGCCAGCAGACGGTCGGTGAATAGCTACGAGCAGTACTTC
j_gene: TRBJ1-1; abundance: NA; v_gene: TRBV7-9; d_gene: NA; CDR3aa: CASSRNTEAFF; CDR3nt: TGTGCCAGCAGCCGTAACACTGAAGCTTTCTTT
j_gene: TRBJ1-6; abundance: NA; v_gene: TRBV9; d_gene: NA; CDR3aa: CASSAQGKGDSPLHF; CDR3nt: TGTGCCAGCAGCGCGCAGGGGAAGGGAGATTCACCCCTCCACTTT
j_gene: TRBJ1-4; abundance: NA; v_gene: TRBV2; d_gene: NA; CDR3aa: CASSDPGVGEKLFF; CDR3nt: TGTGCCAGCAGTGACCCGGGGGTAGGTGAAAAACTGTTTTTT
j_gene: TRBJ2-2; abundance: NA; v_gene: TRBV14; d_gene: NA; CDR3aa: CASSYRQVATGELFF; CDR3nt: TGTGCCAGCAGCTACAGACAGGTAGCAACCGGGGAGCTGTTTTTT
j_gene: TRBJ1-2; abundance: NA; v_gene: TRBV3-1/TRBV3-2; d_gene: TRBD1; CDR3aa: CASTLQGARGYTF; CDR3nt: TGTGCCAGCACCCTTCAGGGGGCGCGAGGCTACACCTTC
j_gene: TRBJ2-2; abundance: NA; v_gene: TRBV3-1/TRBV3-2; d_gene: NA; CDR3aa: CASSQGRLVPGNTGELFF; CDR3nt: TGTGCCAGCAGCCAAGGAAGACTAGTGCCGGGGAACACCGGGGAGCTGTTTTTT
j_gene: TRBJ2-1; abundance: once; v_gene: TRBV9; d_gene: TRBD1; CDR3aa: CASSGSGRTGTYNEQFF; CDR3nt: TGTGCCAGCAGCGGGAGTGGCCGGACAGGAACTTACAATGAGCAGTTCTTC
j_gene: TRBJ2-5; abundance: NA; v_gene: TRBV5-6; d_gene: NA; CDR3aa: CASSLDRIGETQYF; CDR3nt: TGTGCCAGCAGCCTAGACAGGATAGGAGAGACCCAGTACTTC
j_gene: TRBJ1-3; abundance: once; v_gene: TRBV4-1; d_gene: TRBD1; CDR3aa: CASSQVGRGPSGNTIYF; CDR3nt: TGCGCCAGCAGCCAAGTGGGAAGGGGGCCCTCTGGAAACACCATATATTTT
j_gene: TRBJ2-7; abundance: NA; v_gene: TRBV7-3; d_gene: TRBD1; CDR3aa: CASSPGQGRHEQYF; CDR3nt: TGTGCCAGCAGCCCGGGACAGGGACGCCACGAGCAGTACTTC
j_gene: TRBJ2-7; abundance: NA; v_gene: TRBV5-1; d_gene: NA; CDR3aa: CASKQGYEQYF; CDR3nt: TGCGCCAGCAAACAGGGTTACGAGCAGTACTTC
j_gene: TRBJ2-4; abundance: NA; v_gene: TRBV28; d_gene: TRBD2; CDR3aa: CASTSGGAKNIQYF; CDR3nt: TGTGCCAGCACTAGCGGGGGAGCCAAAAACATTCAGTACTTC
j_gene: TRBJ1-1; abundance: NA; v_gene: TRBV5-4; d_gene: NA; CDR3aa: CASSLLSGEAFF; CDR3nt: TGTGCCAGCAGCTTGTTGTCGGGTGAAGCTTTCTTT
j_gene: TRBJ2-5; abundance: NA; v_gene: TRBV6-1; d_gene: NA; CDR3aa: CASSETGTPSETQYF; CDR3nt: TGTGCCAGCAGTGAAACCGGGACACCAAGTGAGACCCAGTACTTC
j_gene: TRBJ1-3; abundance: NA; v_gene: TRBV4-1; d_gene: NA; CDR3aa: CASSQEGASTGYGNTIYF; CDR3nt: TGCGCCAGCAGCCAAGAGGGGGCCTCAACAGGGTACGGAAACACCATATATTTT
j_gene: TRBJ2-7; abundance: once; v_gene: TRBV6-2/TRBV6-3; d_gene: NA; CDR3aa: CASSYSKAYEQYF; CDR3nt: TGTGCCAGCAGTTACTCGAAAGCATACGAGCAGTACTTC
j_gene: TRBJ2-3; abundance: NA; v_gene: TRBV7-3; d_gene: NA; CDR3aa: CASSFAGADTQYF; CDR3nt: TGTGCCAGCAGCTTTGCAGGGGCGGATACGCAGTATTTT
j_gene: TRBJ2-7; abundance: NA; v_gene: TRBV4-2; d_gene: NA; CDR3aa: CASSHMGAYEQYF; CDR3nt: TGTGCCAGCAGCCATATGGGCGCCTACGAGCAGTACTTC
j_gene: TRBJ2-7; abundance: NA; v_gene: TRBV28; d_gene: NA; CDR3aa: CASSPGETYEQYF; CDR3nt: TGTGCCAGCAGCCCCGGGGAAACCTACGAGCAGTACTTC
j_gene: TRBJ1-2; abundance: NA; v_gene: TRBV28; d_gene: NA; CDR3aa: CASVMSQAGYGYTF; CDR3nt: TGTGCCTCCGTGATGTCCCAGGCGGGGTATGGCTACACCTTC
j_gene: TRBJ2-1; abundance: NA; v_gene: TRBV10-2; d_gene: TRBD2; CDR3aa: CASSEQRETYNEQFF; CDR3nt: TGCGCCAGCAGTGAACAGCGGGAGACCTACAATGAGCAGTTCTTC
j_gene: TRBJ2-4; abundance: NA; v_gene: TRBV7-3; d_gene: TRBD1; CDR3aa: CASSIAGQGGNIQYF; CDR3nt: TGTGCCAGCAGCATAGCGGGACAGGGGGGAAACATTCAGTACTTC
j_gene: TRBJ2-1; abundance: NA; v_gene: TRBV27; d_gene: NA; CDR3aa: CASSLSGVLYNEQFF; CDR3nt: TGTGCCAGCAGTTTATCGGGCGTCCTCTACAATGAGCAGTTCTTC
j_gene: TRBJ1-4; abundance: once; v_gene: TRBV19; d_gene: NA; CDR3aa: CASTRIRGAATNEKLFF; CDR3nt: TGTGCCAGTACCCGCATTCGGGGGGCCGCAACTAATGAAAAACTGTTTTTT
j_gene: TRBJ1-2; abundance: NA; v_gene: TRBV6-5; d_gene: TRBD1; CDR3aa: CASSLDRELGYTF; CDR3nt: TGTGCCAGCAGTTTGGACAGGGAGTTAGGCTACACCTTC
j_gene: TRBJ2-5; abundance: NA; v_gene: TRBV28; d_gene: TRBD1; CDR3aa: CASSSGQERETQYF; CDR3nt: TGTGCCAGCAGTTCGGGACAGGAGCGGGAGACCCAGTACTTC
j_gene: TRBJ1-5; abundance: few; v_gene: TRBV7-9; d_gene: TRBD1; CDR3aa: CASSLGGADQPQHF; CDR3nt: TGTGCCAGCAGCCTAGGGGGCGCGGATCAGCCCCAGCATTTT